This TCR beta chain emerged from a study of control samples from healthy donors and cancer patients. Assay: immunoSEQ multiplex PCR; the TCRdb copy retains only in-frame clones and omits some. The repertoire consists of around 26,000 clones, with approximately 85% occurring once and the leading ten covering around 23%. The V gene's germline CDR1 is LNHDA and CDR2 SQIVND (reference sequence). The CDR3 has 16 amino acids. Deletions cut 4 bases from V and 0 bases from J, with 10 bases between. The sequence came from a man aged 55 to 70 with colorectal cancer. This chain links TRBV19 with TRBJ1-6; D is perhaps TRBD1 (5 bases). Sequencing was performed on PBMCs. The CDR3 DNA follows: TGTGCCAGTAGTAAACGACAGAGCTCCTATAATTCACCCCTCCACTTT. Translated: CASSKRQSSYNSPLHF.